Listed below are T cell receptor beta chains from one sample, sequenced in a study of shared clonotypes between healthy human individuals. The repertoire was sequenced with immunoSEQ multiplex PCR; TCRdb's copy has only in-frame clones and lacks some. This sample has some 2.1 million clones, with about 95% found just once. The sample was naive CD8+ T cells sorted from blood. These receptors were collected from a man younger than 35 in good health. Each CDR3 is given with its conserved first and last residue. The order of the fields is J gene, D gene, V gene, clone size, CDR3 protein, CDR3 DNA. D genes are given only for firm matches. A row's size may be missing; if present it is once, few, many or a size class.

TRBJ2-1 TRBD1 TRBV30 NA CAWSATGSYNEQFF TGTGCCTGGAGCGCGACAGGGTCCTACAATGAGCAGTTCTTC
TRBJ2-5 TRBD2 TRBV27 NA CASSFIYGGTLGETQYF TGTGCCAGCAGTTTCATATACGGGGGGACTCTAGGGGAGACCCAGTACTTC
TRBJ1-3 NA TRBV7-8 NA CASSFYAGTSSGNTIYF TGTGCCAGCAGCTTTTACGCCGGGACATCCTCTGGAAACACCATATATTTT
TRBJ2-7 TRBD1 TRBV2 NA CASSEWGQGIYEQYF TGTGCCAGCAGTGAATGGGGACAGGGGATTTACGAGCAGTACTTC
TRBJ2-2 NA TRBV4-3 NA CASSQDRRGVAGELFF TGCGCCAGCAGCCAAGATCGGAGGGGGGTCGCCGGGGAGCTGTTTTTT
TRBJ2-4 TRBD1 TRBV11-2 NA CASNGDRRNIQYF TGTGCCAGCAACGGGGACAGGAGAAACATTCAGTACTTC
TRBJ1-5 TRBD1 TRBV27 NA CASSLSRQGAEQPQHF TGTGCCAGCAGTTTATCAAGACAGGGGGCAGAGCAGCCCCAGCATTTT
TRBJ1-1 NA TRBV7-9 NA CASSYPRTGNRTEAFF TGTGCCAGCAGCTACCCACGTACAGGGAATAGGACTGAAGCTTTCTTT
TRBJ1-2 NA TRBV5-4 NA CASRNQANYGYTF TGTGCCAGCAGAAACCAAGCTAACTATGGCTACACCTTC
TRBJ2-6 NA TRBV4-1 NA CASSPTSPGANVLTF TGCGCCAGCAGCCCCACTAGCCCCGGGGCCAACGTCCTGACTTTC
TRBJ1-4 NA TRBV7-9 NA CASSPVNTNEKLFF TGTGCCAGCAGCCCCGTGAACACTAATGAAAAACTGTTTTTT
TRBJ1-1 TRBD1 TRBV5-4 NA CASTGQGGEAFF TGTGCCAGCACCGGACAGGGGGGTGAAGCTTTCTTT
TRBJ2-7 NA TRBV2 NA CASSFGREYEQYF TGTGCCAGCAGTTTTGGCCGTGAGTACGAGCAGTACTTC
TRBJ1-2 NA TRBV29-1 NA CSVDVGDYGYTF TGCAGCGTTGACGTTGGTGACTATGGCTACACCTTC
TRBJ2-7 TRBD1 TRBV7-9 NA CASSSTSGTGVYEQYF TGTGCCAGCAGCTCAACCTCCGGGACAGGGGTCTACGAGCAGTACTTC
TRBJ2-7 NA TRBV19 NA CASSPGDEQYF TGTGCCAGTAGTCCAGGGGACGAGCAGTACTTC
TRBJ2-7 TRBD1 TRBV27 NA CASSETGWGSYEQYF TGTGCCAGCAGTGAGACAGGGTGGGGATCCTACGAGCAGTACTTC
TRBJ2-7 NA TRBV27 NA CASSSGAYEQYF TGTGCCAGCAGTTCCGGGGCCTACGAGCAGTACTTC
TRBJ2-6 NA TRBV6-5 NA CASSDRSPGANVLTF TGTGCCAGCAGCGACAGATCCCCTGGGGCCAACGTCCTGACTTTC
TRBJ2-7 NA TRBV27 NA CASSLSMVQSYEQYF TGTGCCAGCAGTTTATCGATGGTCCAGAGTTACGAGCAGTACTTC
TRBJ2-5 NA TRBV11-2 NA CASSSTMGRLTLKETQYF TGTGCCAGCAGCTCGACGATGGGGCGTCTCACCTTAAAAGAGACCCAGTACTTC
TRBJ2-7 NA TRBV19 NA CASSIGSGSYEQYF TGTGCCAGTAGTATAGGCAGCGGCTCCTACGAGCAGTACTTC
TRBJ2-2 NA TRBV19 once CASSNPGELFF TGTGCCAGTAGTAACCCCGGGGAGCTGTTTTTT
TRBJ2-7 TRBD2 TRBV7-6 NA CAIPLAGGSYEQYF TGTGCCATCCCCTTAGCGGGAGGGTCCTACGAGCAGTACTTC
TRBJ2-7 NA TRBV4-1 NA CASSQQRDGSYEQYF TGCGCCAGCAGCCAACAAAGGGACGGTTCCTACGAGCAGTACTTC
TRBJ2-7 NA TRBV5-5 NA CASSLLSTDRPGLEQYF TGTGCCAGCAGCTTGTTGTCTACAGACAGACCGGGCCTCGAGCAGTACTTC
TRBJ2-2 NA TRBV29-1 NA CSVEEAPGELFF TGCAGCGTTGAAGAAGCCCCCGGGGAGCTGTTTTTT
TRBJ2-7 TRBD2 TRBV2 NA CASSEYSGRVYEQYF TGTGCCAGCAGTGAATATAGCGGGAGAGTCTACGAGCAGTACTTC
TRBJ2-1 NA TRBV7-2 once CASHLLASVGPEQFF TGTGCCAGCCACCTCCTAGCGTCAGTAGGGCCTGAGCAGTTCTTC
TRBJ2-7 TRBD2 TRBV13 NA CASSPTSGGAHEQYF TGTGCCAGCAGCCCGACTAGCGGGGGGGCCCACGAGCAGTACTTC
TRBJ1-5 NA TRBV19 NA CASSSDRTYQPQHF TGTGCCAGTAGCTCGGACCGAACTTATCAGCCCCAGCATTTT
TRBJ2-1 NA TRBV10-2 NA CASSPTGRNEQFF TGCGCCAGCAGTCCGACAGGGAGGAATGAGCAGTTCTTC
TRBJ1-1 NA TRBV6-5 NA CASSYSSGGTEAFF TGTGCCAGCAGTTATTCGAGCGGGGGTACTGAAGCTTTCTTT
TRBJ2-1 TRBD2 TRBV9 NA CASSVVAGSYNEQFF TGTGCCAGCAGCGTAGTAGCGGGCTCCTACAATGAGCAGTTCTTC
TRBJ2-3 NA TRBV27 NA CASSFQGRADTQYF TGTGCCAGCAGTTTTCAGGGAAGGGCAGATACGCAGTATTTT
TRBJ2-3 TRBD2 TRBV7-8 NA CASSLGLAGGDTQYF TGTGCCAGCAGCTTAGGACTAGCGGGGGGTGATACGCAGTATTTT
TRBJ2-7 TRBD2 TRBV6-1 once CASSDWSGGAYEQYF TGTGCCAGCAGTGATTGGAGCGGGGGGGCGTACGAGCAGTACTTC
TRBJ1-4 NA TRBV12-2 NA CASRLGEEDKGEKLFF TGTGCAAGTCGCTTAGGGGAAGAGGATAAGGGTGAAAAACTGTTTTTT
TRBJ1-2 NA TRBV4-2 once CASSLTTGFPIEYGYTF TGTGCCAGCAGCCTCACCACAGGGTTCCCAATAGAATATGGCTACACCTTC
TRBJ2-4 NA TRBV2 NA CASSEGGAFYIQYF TGTGCCAGCAGTGAAGGAGGAGCCTTCTACATTCAGTACTTC
TRBJ2-3 TRBD2 TRBV7-9 NA CASSSRTSSSTDTQYF TGTGCCAGCAGCTCTCGGACTAGCAGTAGCACAGATACGCAGTATTTT
TRBJ2-6 NA TRBV10-3 NA CAISPDSGANVLTF TGTGCCATCAGCCCTGACTCTGGGGCCAACGTCCTGACTTTC
TRBJ1-1 TRBD1 TRBV7-9 NA CASSFSPGQGPIGNTEAFF TGTGCCAGCAGCTTCTCTCCGGGACAGGGTCCGATAGGGAACACTGAAGCTTTCTTT
TRBJ1-1 NA TRBV7-9 once CASPPAGGSNTEAFF TGTGCCAGCCCTCCCGCGGGGGGCTCGAACACTGAAGCTTTCTTT
TRBJ2-7 NA TRBV30 NA CAWSWGGTYEQYF TGTGCCTGGAGTTGGGGGGGCACCTACGAGCAGTACTTC
TRBJ2-5 NA TRBV15 NA CATSSQITGLETQYF TGTGCCACCAGCAGCCAAATTACAGGATTAGAGACCCAGTACTTC
TRBJ2-7 NA TRBV6-6 NA CASSLSRGPYEQYF TGTGCCAGCAGTTTATCCCGGGGACCCTACGAGCAGTACTTC
TRBJ1-5 NA TRBV7-9 NA CASSLEGLDSNQPQHF TGTGCCAGCAGCTTAGAGGGGTTAGATAGCAATCAGCCCCAGCATTTT
TRBJ2-5 NA TRBV6-5 NA CASSYGGGGSETQYF TGTGCCAGCAGTTATGGGGGAGGGGGATCTGAGACCCAGTACTTC
TRBJ2-7 NA TRBV6-5 NA CASSYPPYF TGTGCCAGCAGTTACCCCCCGTACTTC
TRBJ2-3 NA TRBV11-2 NA CASSLVEGGTDTQYF TGTGCCAGCAGCTTAGTCGAGGGAGGTACAGATACGCAGTATTTT
TRBJ2-5 NA TRBV11-2 NA CASSPDGEETQYF TGTGCCAGCAGTCCGGACGGAGAAGAGACCCAGTACTTC
TRBJ2-5 TRBD1 TRBV5-1 NA CASSPPTGESEETQYF TGCGCCAGCAGCCCGCCGACAGGGGAATCGGAAGAGACCCAGTACTTC
TRBJ1-2 NA TRBV4-1 NA CASSQEERLLWDGYTF TGCGCCAGCAGCCAAGAAGAACGATTATTATGGGATGGCTACACCTTC